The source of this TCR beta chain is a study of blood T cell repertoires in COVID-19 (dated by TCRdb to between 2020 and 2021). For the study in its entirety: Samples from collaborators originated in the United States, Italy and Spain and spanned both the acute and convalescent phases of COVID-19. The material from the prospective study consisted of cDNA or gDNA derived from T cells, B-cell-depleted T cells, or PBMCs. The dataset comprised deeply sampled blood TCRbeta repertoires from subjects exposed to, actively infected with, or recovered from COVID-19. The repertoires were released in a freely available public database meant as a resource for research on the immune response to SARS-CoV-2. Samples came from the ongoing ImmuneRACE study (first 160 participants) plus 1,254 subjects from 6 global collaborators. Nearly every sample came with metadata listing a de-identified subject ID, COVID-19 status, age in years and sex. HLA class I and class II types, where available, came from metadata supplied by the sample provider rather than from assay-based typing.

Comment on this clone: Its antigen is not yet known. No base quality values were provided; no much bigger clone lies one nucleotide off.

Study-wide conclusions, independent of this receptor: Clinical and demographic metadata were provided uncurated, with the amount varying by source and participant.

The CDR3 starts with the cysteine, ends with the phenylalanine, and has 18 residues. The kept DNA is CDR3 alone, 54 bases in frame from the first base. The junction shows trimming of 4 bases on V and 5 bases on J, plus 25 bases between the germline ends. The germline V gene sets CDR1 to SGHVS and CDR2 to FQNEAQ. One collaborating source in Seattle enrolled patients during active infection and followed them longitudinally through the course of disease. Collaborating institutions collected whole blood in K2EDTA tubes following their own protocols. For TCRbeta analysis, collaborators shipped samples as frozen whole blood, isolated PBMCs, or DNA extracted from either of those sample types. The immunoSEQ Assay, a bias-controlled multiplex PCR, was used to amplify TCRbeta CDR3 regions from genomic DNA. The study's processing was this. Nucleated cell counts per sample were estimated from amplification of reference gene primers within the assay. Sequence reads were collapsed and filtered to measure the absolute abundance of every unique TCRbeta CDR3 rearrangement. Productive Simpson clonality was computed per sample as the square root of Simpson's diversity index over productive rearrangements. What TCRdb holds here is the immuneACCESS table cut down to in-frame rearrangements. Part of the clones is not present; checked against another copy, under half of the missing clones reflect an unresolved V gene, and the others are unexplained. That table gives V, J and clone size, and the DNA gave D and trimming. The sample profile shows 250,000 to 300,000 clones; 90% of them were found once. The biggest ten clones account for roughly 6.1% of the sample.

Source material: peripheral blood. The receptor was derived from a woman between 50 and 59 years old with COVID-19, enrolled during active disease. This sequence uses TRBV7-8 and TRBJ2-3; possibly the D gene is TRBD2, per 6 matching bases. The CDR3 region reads CASSSGTGTYIRLDTQYF. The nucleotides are TGTGCCAGCAGCTCCGGGACCGGGACTTACATACGTTTAGATACGCAGTATTTT.